The 17 T cell receptor beta chains below all came from one sample that was sequenced in a study of blood T cell repertoires in COVID-19. This table comes from immunoSEQ multiplex PCR, and its TCRdb copy is limited to in-frame clones, with some not included. The data show 200,000 or so clones, with approximately 81% seen just once and under 11% held by the top ten. Source material: peripheral blood. The receptors derive from a woman aged 80 or over with acute or convalescent COVID-19.

The rearrangement links TRBV19 to TRBJ1-1; D might be TRBD1 (6 bases). The CDR3 is 16 amino acids. Trimming cost V 6 bases and J 0 bases, with 17 bases left between them. The germline V gene has CDR1 LNHDA and CDR2 SQIVND (reference sequence). For the CDR3, the DNA is TGTGCCAGTAGGGTTTTGACAGGACCTATGAACACTGAAGCTTTCTTT. The encoded protein is CASRVLTGPMNTEAFF.

This sequence joins TRBV19 and TRBJ2-3, with 10 bases lining up with TRBD1. Germline V gene sequence: CDR1 LNHDA, CDR2 SQIVND (reference sequence). This CDR3 has 14 amino acids. J lost 8 bases, V lost 5 bases, and 7 bases had no gene match. In DNA, the CDR3 is TGTGCCAGTAGTGAGACAGGGGGCCGGGGTACGCAGTATTTT. Protein sequence: CASSETGGRGTQYF.

The chain recombines TRBV3-1 (or the pseudogene TRBV3-2) with TRBJ2-7; D is undetermined. CDR3 length equals 15 residues. V was clipped by 4 bases and J by 2 bases, with 15 bases between them. Germline V lookup: CDR1 LGHDT, CDR2 YNNKEL (reference sequence). The CDR3 nucleotides read TGTGCCAGCAGCCCCTGCCAGGCTTTTCCCTACGAGCAGTACTTC. This encodes CASSPCQAFPYEQYF.

The chain joins TRBV6-2 or TRBV6-3 to TRBJ2-3; D unclear. V was clipped by 1 base and J by 1 base, with 6 bases between them. Germline V gene data show CDR1 as MNHEY and CDR2 as SVGEGT. This CDR3 is built from 14 residues. CDR3 sequence: CASSYLQGTDTQYF. CDR3 DNA: TGTGCCAGCAGTTACTTGCAGGGCACAGATACGCAGTATTTT.

The rearrangement links TRBV30 to TRBJ2-1, with a tentative D call TRBD2 (5 bases). There are 13 residues in the CDR3. Germline V lookup: CDR1 GTSNPN, CDR2 SVGIG (reference sequence). V lost 0 bases and J 7 bases, leaving 10 bases between the germline ends. The CDR3 coding sequence is TGTGCCTGGAGTGTACGAGCGGAGAATGAGCAGTTCTTC. As protein: CAWSVRAENEQFF.

The rearrangement uses TRBV30 and TRBJ2-3; 8 nucleotides line up with TRBD1. The CDR3 length is 15 residues. V shed 1 base and J 5 bases; nucleotides not matched to a gene: 8. Germline V lookup: CDR1 GTSNPN, CDR2 SVGIG (reference sequence). In DNA, the CDR3 is TGTGCCTGGAGTGGCGCAGGGGGCCAAGAAGATACGCAGTATTTT. Its translation is CAWSGAGGQEDTQYF. Variable domain in full (rest from reference TRBV30 and TRBJ2-3): SQTIHQWPATLVQPVGSPLSLECTVEGTSNPNLYWYRQAAGRGLQLLFYSVGIGQISSEVPQNLSASRPQDRQFILSSKKLLLSDSGFYLCAWSGAGGQEDTQYFGPGTRLTVL.

Only one count was recorded for this clone. The chain couples TRBV7-2 to TRBJ2-7; TRBD1 matches 7 bases. The CDR3 contains 13 residues. The V gene's germline CDR1 is SGHTA and CDR2 FQGNSA. Unmatched junction bases numbered 8, after V lost 0 bases and J lost 12 bases. In DNA form, the CDR3 reads TGTGCCAGCAGCTTAGCCCCGGGACAGTTAACGTACTTC. The encoded protein is CASSLAPGQLTYF. Full variable domain (rest looked up from reference TRBV7-2 and TRBJ2-7): GAGVSQSPSNKVTEKGKDVELRCDPISGHTALYWYRQSLGQGLEFLIYFQGNSAPDKSGLPSDRFSAERTGGSVSTLTIQRTQQEDSAVYLCASSLAPGQLTYFGPGTRLTVT.

The V gene is TRBV27, the J gene TRBJ1-2; 8 bases agree with TRBD1. V was clipped by 4 bases and J by 9 bases; unmatched bases: 4. The germline V gene has CDR1 MNHEY and CDR2 SMNVEV (reference sequence). The length of the CDR3 is 12 residues. The CDR3 loop is CASSSGGGSYTF. CDR3 sequence (DNA): TGTGCCAGCAGTTCAGGGGGCGGAAGCTACACCTTC.

The CDR3 spells CASRSMDRGGGNTIYF. The CDR3 DNA reads TGTGCCAGCAGGTCGATGGACAGGGGGGGAGGAAACACCATATATTTT. The rearrangement uses TRBV6-6 and TRBJ1-3; 10 bases agree with TRBD1. In germline, CDR1 is MNHNY, CDR2 SVGAGI (reference sequence). The CDR3 runs 16 residues. Trimming took 6 bases from V and 4 from J; bases not matched to a gene: 9.

The chain combines TRBV18 with TRBJ2-2, with D uncertain. CDR1 is KGHSH and CDR2 is LQKENI in the germline V gene. The CDR3 length is 15 residues. V lost 3 bases and J lost 4, with 12 bases in between. CDR3 region: CASSPEADVTGELFF. The CDR3 nucleotides read TGTGCCAGCTCACCCGAAGCCGATGTCACCGGGGAGCTGTTTTTT.

CDR3 sequence: CASSLASGEATQYF. For the CDR3, the DNA is TGCGCCAGCAGCTTGGCTTCCGGGGAAGCTACGCAGTATTTT. This chain uses TRBV5-1 with TRBJ2-3; weak D call: TRBD2 (5 bases). CDR1 SGHRS and CDR2 YFSETQ come from the germline V gene. The CDR3 loop spans 14 amino acids. Trimming left V 0 bases short and J 8 bases short, with 13 bases between.

The V and J genes are TRBV7-2 and TRBJ2-1, with TRBD2 identical over 8 bases. The trim removed 0 bases at V and 4 bases at J, leaving 2 bases unmatched. This CDR3 region has 15 residues. CDR1 is SGHTA, CDR2 FQGNSA, per germline. The CDR3 sequence is CASSLAPSGYNEQFF. The CDR3 DNA sequence: TGTGCCAGCAGCTTAGCCCCTAGCGGGTACAATGAGCAGTTCTTC.

V and J are TRBV19 and TRBJ2-6; D gene unclear. CDR3 length: 17 residues. V dropped 2 bases and J dropped 2 bases, with 13 bases sitting between them. In germline, CDR1 is LNHDA, CDR2 SQIVND (reference sequence). CDR3 protein: CASSITLSPPGANVLTF. CDR3 DNA sequence: TGTGCCAGTAGTATAACGTTGAGCCCCCCTGGGGCCAACGTCCTGACTTTC.

This rearrangement joins TRBV28 to TRBJ2-1, with TRBD2 as a possible D gene (5 bases). Germline V gene lookup returns CDR1 MDHEN and CDR2 SYDVKM. V was clipped by 3 bases and J by 0 bases, with 9 bases between them. The CDR3 runs to 15 residues. The CDR3 sequence is CASSFSGSSYNEQFF. The CDR3 bases are TGTGCCAGCAGTTTTTCGGGGAGCTCCTACAATGAGCAGTTCTTC.

The gene calls are TRBV29-1 and TRBJ1-2; a weak D match, TRBD1 (5 bases). This CDR3 has 14 amino acids. V was clipped by 6 bases and J by 6 bases, with 20 bases between them. Looked up from germline, CDR1 is SQVTM and CDR2 is ANQGSEA. The CDR3, as DNA: TGCAGCGTGGAATTAACACAGGATTGGAATGGCTACACCTTC. It translates to CSVELTQDWNGYTF.

The gene calls are TRBV6-1 and TRBJ1-5; tentative D call: TRBD1 (6 bases). CDR3 size: 17 residues. In germline, CDR1 is MNHNS, CDR2 SASEGT. Trimming took 4 bases from V and 0 from J, leaving 16 bases between them. CDR3 in DNA: TGTGCCAGCAGTGGTGCCGGGACACAGTTTAGCAATCAGCCCCAGCATTTT. Its translation is CASSGAGTQFSNQPQHF.

This clone was picked up one time. V and J are TRBV19 and TRBJ1-2, with a tentative D call TRBD1 (5 bases). The germline gives CDR1 LNHDA, CDR2 SQIVND (reference sequence). The CDR3 spans 12 residues. Deletions cut 5 bases from V and 5 bases from J, with 9 bases between. In DNA form, the CDR3 reads TGTGCCAGTAGTGTCCCAGGGTATGGCTACACCTTC. It is translated as CASSVPGYGYTF. The full variable domain, completed using reference TRBV19 and TRBJ1-2, is DGGITQSPKYLFRKEGQNVTLSCEQNLNHDAMYWYRQDPGQGLRLIYYSQIVNDFQKGDIAEGYSVSREKKESFPLTVTSAQKNPTAFYLCASSVPGYGYTFGSGTRLTVV.